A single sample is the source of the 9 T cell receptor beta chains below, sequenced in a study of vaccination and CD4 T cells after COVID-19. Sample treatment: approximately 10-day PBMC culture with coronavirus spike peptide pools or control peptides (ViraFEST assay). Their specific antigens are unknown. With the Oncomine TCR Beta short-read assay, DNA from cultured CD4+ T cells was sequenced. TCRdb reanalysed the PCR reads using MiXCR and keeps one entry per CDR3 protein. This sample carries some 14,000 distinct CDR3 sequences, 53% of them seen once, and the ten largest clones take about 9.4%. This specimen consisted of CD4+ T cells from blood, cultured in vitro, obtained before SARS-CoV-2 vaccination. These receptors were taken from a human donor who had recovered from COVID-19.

The CDR3 sequence is CASSTTKGGGYTF. In DNA form, the CDR3 reads TGTGCCAGCAGTACTACTAAGGGGGGCGGCTACACCTTC. The gene calls are TRBV6-1 and TRBJ1-2; D perhaps matches TRBD1 (6 bases). The CDR3 spans 13 residues. With 5 bases removed from V and 8 bases from J, the gap between germline ends came to 15 bases. CDR1 and CDR2 (germline): MNHNS, SASEGT.

In DNA form, the CDR3 reads TGCAGTGCTAGAGATTCCCCCCAAGTTAGCGGGAAGAACGAGCAGTACTTC. Translated, it gives CSARDSPQVSGKNEQYF. The genes are TRBV20-1 and TRBJ2-7; TRBD2 matches 8 bases. Per germline, CDR1 DFQATT and CDR2 SNEGSKA (reference sequence). The CDR3 contains 17 residues. Germline trimming cut 0 bases from V and 5 bases from J; bases unmatched to any gene: 15.

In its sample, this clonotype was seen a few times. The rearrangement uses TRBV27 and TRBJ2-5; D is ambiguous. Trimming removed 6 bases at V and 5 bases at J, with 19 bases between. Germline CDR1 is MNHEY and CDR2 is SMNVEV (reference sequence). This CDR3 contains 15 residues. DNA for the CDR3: TGTGCCAGCAGCGGATTTGGGCCGGCACGGGAGACCCAGTACTTC. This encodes CASSGFGPARETQYF.

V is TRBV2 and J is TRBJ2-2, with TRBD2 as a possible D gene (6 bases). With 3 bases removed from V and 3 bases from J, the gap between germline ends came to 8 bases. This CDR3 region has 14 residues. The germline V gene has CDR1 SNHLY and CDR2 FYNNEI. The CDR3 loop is CASSERDDTGELFF. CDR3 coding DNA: TGTGCCAGCAGTGAGCGGGATGACACCGGGGAGCTGTTTTTT.

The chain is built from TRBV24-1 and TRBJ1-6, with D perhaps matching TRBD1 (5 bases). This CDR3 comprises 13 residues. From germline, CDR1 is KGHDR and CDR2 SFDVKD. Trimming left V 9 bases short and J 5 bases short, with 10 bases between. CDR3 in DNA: TGTGCCACCTCCAGGGCTCATAATTCACCCCTCCACTTT. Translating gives CATSRAHNSPLHF.

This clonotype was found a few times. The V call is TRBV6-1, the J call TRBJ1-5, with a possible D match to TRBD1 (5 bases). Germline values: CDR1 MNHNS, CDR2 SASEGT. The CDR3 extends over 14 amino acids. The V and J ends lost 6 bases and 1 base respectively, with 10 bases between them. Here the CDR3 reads CASSKRQSNQPQHF. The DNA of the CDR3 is TGTGCCAGCAGCAAAAGACAGAGCAATCAGCCCCAGCATTTT.

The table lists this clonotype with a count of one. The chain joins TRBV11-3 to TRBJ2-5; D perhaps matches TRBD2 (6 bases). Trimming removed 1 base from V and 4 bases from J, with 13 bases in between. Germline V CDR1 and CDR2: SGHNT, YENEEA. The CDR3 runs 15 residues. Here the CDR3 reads CASSLGPSARETQYF. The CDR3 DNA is TGTGCCAGCAGCTTAGGCCCTAGCGCTCGAGAGACCCAGTACTTC.

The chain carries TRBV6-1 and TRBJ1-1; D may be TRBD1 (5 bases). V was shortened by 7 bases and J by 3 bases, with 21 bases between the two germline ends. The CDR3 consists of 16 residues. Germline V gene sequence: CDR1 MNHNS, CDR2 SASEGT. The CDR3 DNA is TGTGCCAGCACCAAAGGGGCAGGGAAGGGGCACACTGAAGCTTTCTTT. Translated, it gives CASTKGAGKGHTEAFF.

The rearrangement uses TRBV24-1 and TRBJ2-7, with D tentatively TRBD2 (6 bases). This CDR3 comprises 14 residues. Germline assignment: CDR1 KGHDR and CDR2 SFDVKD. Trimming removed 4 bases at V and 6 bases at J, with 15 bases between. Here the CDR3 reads CATSEGGVGAEQYF. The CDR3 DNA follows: TGTGCCACCAGTGAAGGAGGGGTCGGCGCCGAGCAGTACTTC.